A single sample is the source of the 28 T cell receptor beta chains below, sequenced in a study of T-cell memory formation after mild COVID-19. One entry per CDR3 protein, called by TCRdb with MiXCR from the 5' RACE reads. The sample holds 80,000 to 90,000 distinct CDR3 sequences, approximately 25% seen once. The sample taken for sequencing was PBMCs or a T cell subset sorted from them (not recorded which). The receptors stem from a young man who had mild COVID-19 (a few samples of this study predate the infection). Cell type and time point are not known.

The J gene is TRBJ1-1, the V gene TRBV6-2 or TRBV6-3; weak D call: TRBD1 (5 bases). Germline CDR1 is MNHEY and CDR2 is SVGEGT. This CDR3 is built from 14 residues. V was shortened by 7 bases and J by 1 base, with 13 bases between the two germline ends. The DNA for the CDR3 is TGTGCCAGCAACCTACTCAGGGAGAACACTGAAGCTTTCTTT. As protein: CASNLLRENTEAFF.

The rearrangement links TRBV6-1 to TRBJ2-3; D not certain. The CDR3 is made up of 12 amino acids. The germline V gene has CDR1 MNHNS and CDR2 SASEGT. With 3 bases removed from V and 1 base from J, the gap between germline ends came to 2 bases. This CDR3 reads CASSDGTDTQYF. The DNA of the CDR3 is TGTGCCAGCAGTGATGGCACAGATACGCAGTATTTT.

The chain carries TRBV6-2 or TRBV6-3 and TRBJ1-2; D is undetermined. The CDR3 length is 16 residues. V was pared by 0 bases and J by 6 bases, with 17 bases between. The germline CDR1 and CDR2 sequences are MNHEY and SVGEGT. The CDR3 sequence is CASSYSIPTGDDGYTF. CDR3 coding DNA: TGTGCCAGCAGTTACTCGATACCCACGGGCGATGATGGCTACACCTTC.

This clonotype was picked up a small number of times. The chain employs TRBV4-1 and TRBJ1-2; D is unclear. Germline V gene data show CDR1 as MGHRA and CDR2 as YSYEKL. Trimming took off 8 bases at V and 4 bases at J, with 17 bases between the two ends. CDR3 length: 14 amino acids. CDR3 region: CASGGSDRLYGYTF. The CDR3 DNA is TGCGCCAGCGGCGGTTCAGACCGCCTCTATGGCTACACCTTC.

The V and J genes are TRBV7-3 and TRBJ2-2; D tentatively reads TRBD1 or TRBD2 (6 bases each). The germline gives CDR1 SGHTA, CDR2 FQGTGA. Between the trimmed V and J ends, which lost 4 bases and 9 bases, there was a span of 12 bases. The CDR3 loop spans 13 amino acids. CDR3 coding DNA: TGTGCCAGCAGCTCGAGGGGGGCGAGGGAGCTGTTTTTT. Amino acid sequence: CASSSRGARELFF.

There are a few counts of this clonotype. CDR3 in DNA: TGTGCCAGCAGCTATACAGGGGGCAGAAGGACCGGGGAGCTGTTTTTT. Its protein is CASSYTGGRRTGELFF. The rearrangement links TRBV27 to TRBJ2-2; TRBD1 matches 9 bases. CDR3 length: 16 residues. Germline assignment: CDR1 MNHEY and CDR2 SMNVEV (reference sequence). V was clipped by 6 bases and J by 5 bases; unmatched bases: 10.

This clonotype has only a few counts. V gene TRBV7-8 combines with J gene TRBJ1-4, with D maybe TRBD1 (5 bases). The CDR3 runs to 13 residues. V gave up 10 bases and J gave up 5 bases, with 14 bases separating them. Germline V gene data show CDR1 as SGHVS and CDR2 as FQNEAQ. CDR3 amino acids: CATAGLPNEKLFF. DNA of the CDR3: TGTGCCACTGCGGGGCTGCCGAATGAAAAACTGTTTTTT.

The CDR3 is CASSLGGASGELFF. Here the CDR3 DNA reads TGTGCCAGCAGTTTAGGTGGGGCATCCGGGGAGCTGTTTTTT. The J gene is TRBJ2-2, the V gene TRBV27, with D perhaps TRBD1 (5 bases). Germline V gene data show CDR1 as MNHEY and CDR2 as SMNVEV (reference sequence). The CDR3 length is 14 residues. With 2 bases removed from V and 6 bases from J, the gap between germline ends came to 10 bases.

In its sample, this clonotype was seen once. Here the CDR3 reads CASSGTGRDYDYGYTF. The CDR3 DNA is TGTGCCAGCAGTGGGACGGGAAGGGACTATGACTATGGCTACACCTTC. The rearrangement joins TRBV12-3 or TRBV12-4 to TRBJ1-2, with D maybe TRBD1 (5 bases). Trimming left V 5 bases short and J 3 bases short, with 19 bases between. The CDR3 spans 16 residues.

This clonotype was recorded a few times. The CDR3 region is CASSQAEGGWVETQYF. Written as DNA, the CDR3 is TGCGCCAGCAGCCAAGCGGAAGGGGGCTGGGTAGAGACCCAGTACTTC. The genes are TRBV4-3 and TRBJ2-5; 7 nucleotides match TRBD1. In germline, CDR1 is LGHNA, CDR2 YSLEER. The CDR3 loop spans 16 amino acids. V lost 1 base, J lost 4 bases, and 9 bases stayed unmatched.

This rearrangement joins TRBV4-1 to TRBJ1-1; D is perhaps TRBD1 (5 bases). V dropped 0 bases and J dropped 3 bases, with 17 bases sitting between them. From germline, CDR1 is MGHRA and CDR2 YSYEKL. The CDR3 consists of 17 residues. CDR3 in amino acids: CASSQEGFGGGDTEAFF. In DNA form, the CDR3 reads TGCGCCAGCAGCCAAGAGGGATTCGGTGGGGGAGACACTGAAGCTTTCTTT.

The genes are TRBV10-3 and TRBJ2-5, with a weak D call TRBD1 (5 bases). The germline V gene encodes CDR1 ENHRY and CDR2 SYGVKD. V lost 8 bases and J lost 5, with 15 bases in between. This CDR3 is built from 13 residues. CDR3 DNA: TGTGCCATCCAAGACAGCCTTTCGGAGACCCAGTACTTC. Translating it yields CAIQDSLSETQYF.

The chain couples TRBV4-3 to TRBJ1-6; perhaps TRBD1 as D (6 bases). Deletions cut 0 bases from V and 10 bases from J, with 13 bases between. This CDR3 has 15 residues. Germline CDR1 is LGHNA and CDR2 is YSLEER. In DNA, the CDR3 is TGCGCCAGCAGCCAAGAACGCAGGGGAGGCTCACCCCTCCACTTT. This codes for CASSQERRGGSPLHF.

A few counts support this clonotype. The J gene is TRBJ1-2, the V gene TRBV28, with 7 bases lining up with TRBD1. Germline CDR1 reads MDHEN; CDR2 reads SYDVKM. The V and J ends lost 3 bases and 5 bases, in that order; junction bases with no gene match: 0. This CDR3 region has 12 residues. This chain's CDR3 is CASSFRGYGYTF. For the CDR3, the DNA is TGTGCCAGCAGTTTCAGGGGGTATGGCTACACCTTC.

This clonotype was counted only a few times. Its ends do not fully match the called genes, so a read error is possible. The chain carries TRBV12-5 and TRBJ2-3; D assignment may be TRBD1 or TRBD2 (5 bases each). This CDR3 contains 14 residues. CDR1 and CDR2 (germline): LGHNT, FRNRAP. CDR3 in DNA: TGTGCTAGCGGTTTGGGGGAGAACACAGATACGCAGTATTTT. Translating it yields CASGLGENTDTQYF.

The chain has TRBV28 and TRBJ2-3, with D tentatively TRBD2 (5 bases). V lost 5 bases, J lost 2 bases, and 14 bases lay in between. The CDR3 length is 15 residues. Germline-derived CDR1 and CDR2 are MDHEN and SYDVKM. CDR3 DNA: TGTGCCAGCAGTCTAGCCGGGGAGCACACAGATACGCAGTATTTT. Its translation: CASSLAGEHTDTQYF.

The genes are TRBV2 and TRBJ2-7; D gene uncertain. Trimming pared 3 bases from V and 2 bases from J, leaving 14 bases between. This CDR3 contains 15 residues. Germline V CDR1 and CDR2: SNHLY, FYNNEI. CDR3 sequence: CASSEPRRHPYEQYV. The DNA of the CDR3 is TGTGCCAGCAGTGAGCCACGGAGACATCCCTACGAGCAGTACGTC.

This clonotype has more than one count but fewer than ten. The J gene is TRBJ2-3, the V gene TRBV5-1; D possibly corresponds to TRBD2 (6 bases). Deletions cut 10 bases from V and 2 bases from J, with 17 bases between. The CDR3 sequence is 14 residues long. Germline lookup yields CDR1 SGHRS and CDR2 YFSETQ. CDR3 DNA sequence: TGCGCCTCAGTCGGGAGCCCTTACACAGATACGCAGTATTTT. This gives the protein CASVGSPYTDTQYF.

The V call is TRBV6-6, the J call TRBJ1-5; D gene unclear. The V end was cut by 2 bases, the J end by 1 base, with 3 bases between. CDR3 length: 13 residues. CDR1 MNHNY and CDR2 SVGAGI come from the germline V gene (reference sequence). CDR3 sequence (DNA): TGTGCCAGCAGTTACAAAAGCAATCAGCCCCAGCATTTT. Its protein is CASSYKSNQPQHF.

The rearrangement links TRBV4-3 to TRBJ1-3; 8 nucleotides align to TRBD1. The trim removed 4 bases at V and 4 bases at J, leaving 3 bases unmatched. Germline assignment: CDR1 LGHNA and CDR2 YSLEER. The CDR3 runs 14 residues. The CDR3 reads CASSPRTGGNTIYF. The CDR3 DNA reads as TGCGCCAGCAGCCCGCGGACAGGGGGAAACACCATATATTTT.

This chain joins TRBV11-1 and TRBJ2-7, with no clear D. There are 12 residues in the CDR3. V was shortened by 5 bases and J by 6 bases, with 11 bases between the two germline ends. CDR1 is SGHAT, CDR2 FQDESV, per germline (reference sequence). As DNA, the CDR3 is TGTGCCAGCAGCGGGTTGTCGTCCGAGCAGTACGTC. It codes for CASSGLSSEQYV.

This clonotype was detected many times. This chain uses TRBV7-6 with TRBJ2-3; TRBD1 agrees at 8 bases. The CDR3 loop spans 14 amino acids. J gave up 6 bases and V 5 bases, and 7 bases lay outside the gene matches. The germline CDR1 and CDR2 sequences are SGHVS and FNYEAQ. The CDR3 region has the DNA TGTGCCAGCAGCCTTGGGACAGGCCCGGATACGCAGTATTTT. Translating it yields CASSLGTGPDTQYF.

The chain links TRBV5-1 to TRBJ1-2; tentative D call: TRBD1 (6 bases). The CDR3 has 15 residues. The germline V gene has CDR1 SGHRS and CDR2 YFSETQ. Trimming cost V 1 base and J 0 bases, with 10 bases left between them. The CDR3 nucleotides read TGCGCCAGCAGCTTGTCTCCAGGGGCTAACTATGGCTACACCTTC. Its translation: CASSLSPGANYGYTF.

The chain couples TRBV29-1 to TRBJ2-5, with TRBD2 matching 12 bases. V shed 0 bases and J 5 bases; nucleotides not matched to a gene: 10. This CDR3 comprises 17 residues. Germline lookup yields CDR1 SQVTM and CDR2 ANQGSEA. In DNA, the CDR3 is TGCAGCGTTGAAGATCCGGTTCTAGCGGGGGGGCGCGAGACCCAGTACTTC. Translation gives CSVEDPVLAGGRETQYF.

A few counts support this clonotype. The chain joins TRBV4-3 to TRBJ2-3, with 7 nucleotides matching TRBD1. V dropped 1 base and J dropped 5; count of bases not matched to a gene: 9. The CDR3 spans 16 residues. Germline CDR1 reads LGHNA; CDR2 reads YSLEER. The CDR3 is CASSQGDSPVGDTQYF. DNA of the CDR3: TGCGCCAGCAGCCAAGGGGACAGCCCCGTAGGAGATACGCAGTATTTT.

This clonotype has just a few counts. This chain uses TRBV12-3 or TRBV12-4 with TRBJ1-5; no firm D call. The V end was cut by 3 bases, the J end by 5 bases, with 11 bases between. This CDR3 has 14 residues. CDR3 sequence: CASSLPGSHQPQHF. The DNA of the CDR3 is TGTGCCAGCAGTTTGCCCGGGTCCCATCAGCCCCAGCATTTT.

The sample holds a few counts of this clonotype. The V gene is TRBV6-2 or TRBV6-3, the J gene TRBJ2-3; perhaps TRBD2 as D (6 bases). This CDR3 has 15 amino acids. V was shortened by 7 bases and J by 2 bases, with 16 bases between the two germline ends. CDR1 is MNHEY and CDR2 is SVGEGT in the germline V gene. CDR3 bases: TGTGCCAGCACTCGGACTACATCACCCACAGATACGCAGTATTTT. It is translated as CASTRTTSPTDTQYF.

The chain couples TRBV4-3 to TRBJ2-5, with D uncertain. Trimming pared 1 base from V and 7 bases from J, leaving 16 bases between. Germline values: CDR1 LGHNA, CDR2 YSLEER. The CDR3 spans 15 residues. The CDR3 protein is CASSQGYSPRVTQYF. The CDR3 nucleotides are TGCGCCAGCAGCCAAGGTTACAGCCCGCGTGTGACCCAGTACTTC.